The clone carrying this T cell receptor beta chain was detected ten times or more. As yet, its antigen is unknown. The record originates from a study of T cells in Graves' hyperthyroidism and ophthalmopathy. The TCR beta CDR3 regions underwent amplification using RNA transcripts as the source. TCR CDR3 underwent first-round RT-PCR with the HTBI primer set. TCRdb analysed the multiplex PCR reads with MiXCR anew, one entry per CDR3 protein. The sample records hundreds of thousands of distinct CDR3 sequences, roughly 14% being singletons. Overall study findings and caveats: Researchers report that a 13 V-J model separated ophthalmopathy from stable hyperthyroidism.

The TCR was taken from a woman in her 30s with Graves' hyperthyroidism. Material: blood.

CDR3 region: CASSQEWGTDTQYF. CDR3 nucleotides: TGTGCCAGCAGCCAGGAGTGGGGCACAGATACGCAGTATTTT. The V call is TRBV7-2, the J call TRBJ2-3; D ambiguous. V lost 5 bases to trimming and J lost 1 base, with 10 bases between them. The germline CDR1 and CDR2 sequences are SGHTA and FQGNSA. The CDR3 is 14 amino acids.